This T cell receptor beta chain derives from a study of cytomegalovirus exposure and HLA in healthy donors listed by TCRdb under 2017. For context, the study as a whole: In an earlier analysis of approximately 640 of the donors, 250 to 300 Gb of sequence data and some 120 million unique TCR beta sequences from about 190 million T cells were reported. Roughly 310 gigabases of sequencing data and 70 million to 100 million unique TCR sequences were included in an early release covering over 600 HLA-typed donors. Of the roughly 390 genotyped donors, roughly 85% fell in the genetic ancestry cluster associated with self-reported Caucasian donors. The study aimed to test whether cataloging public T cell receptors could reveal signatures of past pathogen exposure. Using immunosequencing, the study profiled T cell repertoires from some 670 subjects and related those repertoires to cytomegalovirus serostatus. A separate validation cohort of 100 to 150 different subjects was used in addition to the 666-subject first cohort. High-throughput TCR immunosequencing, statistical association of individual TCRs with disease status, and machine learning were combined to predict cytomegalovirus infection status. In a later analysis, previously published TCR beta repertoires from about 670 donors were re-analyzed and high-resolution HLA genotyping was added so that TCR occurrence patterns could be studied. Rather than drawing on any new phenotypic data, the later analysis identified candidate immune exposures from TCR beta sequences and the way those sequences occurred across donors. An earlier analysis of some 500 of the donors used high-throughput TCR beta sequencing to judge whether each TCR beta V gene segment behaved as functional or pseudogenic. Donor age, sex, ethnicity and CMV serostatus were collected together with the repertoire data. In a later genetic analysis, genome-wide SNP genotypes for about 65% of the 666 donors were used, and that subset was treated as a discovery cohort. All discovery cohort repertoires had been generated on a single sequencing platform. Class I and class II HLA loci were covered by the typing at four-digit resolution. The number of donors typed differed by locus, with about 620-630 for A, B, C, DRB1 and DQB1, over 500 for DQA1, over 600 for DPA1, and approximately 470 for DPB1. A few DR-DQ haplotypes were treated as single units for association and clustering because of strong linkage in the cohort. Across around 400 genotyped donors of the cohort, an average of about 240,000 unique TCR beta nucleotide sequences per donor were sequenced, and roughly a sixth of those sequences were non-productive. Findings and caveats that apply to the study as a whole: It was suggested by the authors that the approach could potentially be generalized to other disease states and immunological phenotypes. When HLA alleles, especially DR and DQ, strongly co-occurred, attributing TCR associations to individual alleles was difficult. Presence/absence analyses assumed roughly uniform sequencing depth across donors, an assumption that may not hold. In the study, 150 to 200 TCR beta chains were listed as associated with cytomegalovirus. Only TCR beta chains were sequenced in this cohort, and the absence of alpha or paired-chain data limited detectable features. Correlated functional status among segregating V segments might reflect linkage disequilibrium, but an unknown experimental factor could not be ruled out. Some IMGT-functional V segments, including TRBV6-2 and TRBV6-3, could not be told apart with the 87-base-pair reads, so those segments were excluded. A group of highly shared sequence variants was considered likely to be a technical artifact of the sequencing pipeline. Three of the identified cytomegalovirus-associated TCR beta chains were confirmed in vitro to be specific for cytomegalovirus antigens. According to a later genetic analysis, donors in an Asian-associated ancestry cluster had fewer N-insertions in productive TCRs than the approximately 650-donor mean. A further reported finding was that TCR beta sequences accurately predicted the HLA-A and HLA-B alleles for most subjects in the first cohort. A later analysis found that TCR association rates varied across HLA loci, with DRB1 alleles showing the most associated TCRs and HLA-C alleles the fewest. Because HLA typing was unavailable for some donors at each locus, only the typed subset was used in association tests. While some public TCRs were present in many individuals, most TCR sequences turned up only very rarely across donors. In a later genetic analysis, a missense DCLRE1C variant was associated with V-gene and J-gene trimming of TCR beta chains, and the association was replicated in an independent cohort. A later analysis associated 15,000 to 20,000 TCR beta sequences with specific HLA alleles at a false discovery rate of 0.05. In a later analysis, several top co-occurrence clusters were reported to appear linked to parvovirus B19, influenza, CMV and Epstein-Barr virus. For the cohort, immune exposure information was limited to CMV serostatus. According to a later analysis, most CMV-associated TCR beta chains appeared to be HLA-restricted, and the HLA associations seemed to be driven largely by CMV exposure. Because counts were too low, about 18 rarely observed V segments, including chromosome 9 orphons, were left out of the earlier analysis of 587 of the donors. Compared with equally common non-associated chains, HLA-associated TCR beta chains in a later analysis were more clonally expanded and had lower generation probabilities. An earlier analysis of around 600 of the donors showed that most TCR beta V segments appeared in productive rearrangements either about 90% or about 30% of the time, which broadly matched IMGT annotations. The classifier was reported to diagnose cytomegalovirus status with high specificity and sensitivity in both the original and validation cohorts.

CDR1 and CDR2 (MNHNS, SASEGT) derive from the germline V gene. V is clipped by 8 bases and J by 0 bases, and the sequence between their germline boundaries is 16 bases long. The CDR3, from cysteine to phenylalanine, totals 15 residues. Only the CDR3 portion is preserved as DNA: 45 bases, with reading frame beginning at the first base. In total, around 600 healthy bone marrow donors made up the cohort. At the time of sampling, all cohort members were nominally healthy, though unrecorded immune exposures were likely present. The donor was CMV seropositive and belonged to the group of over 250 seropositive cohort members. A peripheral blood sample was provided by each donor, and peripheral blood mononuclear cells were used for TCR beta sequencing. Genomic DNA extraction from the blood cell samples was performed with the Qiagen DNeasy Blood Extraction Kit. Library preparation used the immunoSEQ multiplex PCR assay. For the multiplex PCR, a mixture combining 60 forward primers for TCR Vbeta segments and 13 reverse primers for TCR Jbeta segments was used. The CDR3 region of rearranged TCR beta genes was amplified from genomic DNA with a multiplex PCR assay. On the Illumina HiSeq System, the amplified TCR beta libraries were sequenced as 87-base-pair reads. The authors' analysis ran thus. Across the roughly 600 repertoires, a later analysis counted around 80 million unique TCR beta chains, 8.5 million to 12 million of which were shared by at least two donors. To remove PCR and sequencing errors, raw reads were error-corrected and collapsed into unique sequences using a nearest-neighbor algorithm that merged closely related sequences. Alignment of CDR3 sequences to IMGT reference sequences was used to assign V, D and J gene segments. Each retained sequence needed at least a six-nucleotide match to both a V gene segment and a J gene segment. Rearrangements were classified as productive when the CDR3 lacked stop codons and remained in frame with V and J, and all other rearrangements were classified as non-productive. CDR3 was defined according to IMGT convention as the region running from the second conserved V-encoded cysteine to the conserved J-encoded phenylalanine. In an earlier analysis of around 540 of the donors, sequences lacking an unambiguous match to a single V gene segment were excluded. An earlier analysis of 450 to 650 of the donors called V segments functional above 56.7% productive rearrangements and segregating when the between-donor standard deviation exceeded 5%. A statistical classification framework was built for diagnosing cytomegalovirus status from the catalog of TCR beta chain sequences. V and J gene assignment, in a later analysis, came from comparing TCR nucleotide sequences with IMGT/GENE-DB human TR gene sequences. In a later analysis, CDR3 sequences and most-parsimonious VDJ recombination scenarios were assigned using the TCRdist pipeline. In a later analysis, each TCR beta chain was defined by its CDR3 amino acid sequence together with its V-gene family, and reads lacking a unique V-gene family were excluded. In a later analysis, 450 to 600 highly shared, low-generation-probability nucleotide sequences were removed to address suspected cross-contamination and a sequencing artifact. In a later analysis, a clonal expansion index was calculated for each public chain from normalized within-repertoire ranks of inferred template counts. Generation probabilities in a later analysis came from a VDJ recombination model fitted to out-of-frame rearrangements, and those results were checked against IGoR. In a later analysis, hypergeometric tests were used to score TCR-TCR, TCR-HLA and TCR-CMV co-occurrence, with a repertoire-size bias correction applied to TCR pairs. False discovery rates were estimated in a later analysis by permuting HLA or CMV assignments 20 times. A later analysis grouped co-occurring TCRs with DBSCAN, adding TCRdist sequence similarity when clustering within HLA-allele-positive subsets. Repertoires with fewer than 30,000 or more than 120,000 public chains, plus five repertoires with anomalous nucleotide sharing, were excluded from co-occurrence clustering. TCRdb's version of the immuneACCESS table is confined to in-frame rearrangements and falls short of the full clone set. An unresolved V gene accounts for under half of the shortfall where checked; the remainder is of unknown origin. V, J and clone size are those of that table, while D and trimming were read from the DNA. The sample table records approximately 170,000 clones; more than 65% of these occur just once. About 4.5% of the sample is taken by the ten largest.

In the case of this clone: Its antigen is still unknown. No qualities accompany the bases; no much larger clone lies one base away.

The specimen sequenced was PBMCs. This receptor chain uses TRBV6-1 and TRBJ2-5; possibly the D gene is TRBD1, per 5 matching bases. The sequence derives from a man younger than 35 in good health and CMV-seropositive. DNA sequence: TGTGCCAGCGGAAGGGGTTTAGGGTACCAAGAGACCCAGTACTTC. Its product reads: CASGRGLGYQETQYF.